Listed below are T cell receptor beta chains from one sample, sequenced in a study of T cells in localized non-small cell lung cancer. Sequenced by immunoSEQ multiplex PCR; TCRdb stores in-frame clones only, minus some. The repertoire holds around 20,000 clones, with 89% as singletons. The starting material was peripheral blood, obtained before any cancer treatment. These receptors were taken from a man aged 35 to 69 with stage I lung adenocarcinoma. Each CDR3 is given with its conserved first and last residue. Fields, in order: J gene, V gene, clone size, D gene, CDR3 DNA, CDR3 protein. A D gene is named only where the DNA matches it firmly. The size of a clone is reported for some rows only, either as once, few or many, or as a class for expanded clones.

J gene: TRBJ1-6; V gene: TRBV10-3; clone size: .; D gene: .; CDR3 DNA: TGTGCCACAGGAGGTCGGGGGGATGATTCACCCCTCCACTTT; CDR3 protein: CATGGRGDDSPLHF
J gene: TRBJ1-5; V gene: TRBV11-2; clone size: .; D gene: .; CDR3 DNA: TGTGCCAGCAGCGCGAAAGGCCAGCCCCAGCATTTT; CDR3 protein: CASSAKGQPQHF
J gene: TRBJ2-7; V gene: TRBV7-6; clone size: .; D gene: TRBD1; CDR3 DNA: TGTGCCAGCAGCCACCAGACAGGGGGGGTAGGCGAGCAGTACTTC; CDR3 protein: CASSHQTGGVGEQYF
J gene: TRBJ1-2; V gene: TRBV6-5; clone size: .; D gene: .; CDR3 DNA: TGTGCCAGCAGCGAGGGACGTGGCTACACCTTC; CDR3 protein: CASSEGRGYTF
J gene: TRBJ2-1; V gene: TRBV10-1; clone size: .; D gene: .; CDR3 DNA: TGCGCCAGCAGTGAGTTACGAGTGGGTGATAATGAGCAGTTCTTC; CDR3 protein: CASSELRVGDNEQFF
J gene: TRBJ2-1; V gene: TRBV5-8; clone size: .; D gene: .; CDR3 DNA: TGTGCCAGCAGTTCGAGGACGGCATACAATGAGCAGTTCTTC; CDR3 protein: CASSSRTAYNEQFF
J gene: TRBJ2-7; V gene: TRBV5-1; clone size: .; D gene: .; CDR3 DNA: TGCGCCAGCAGCTTCGGCCCTAGCTCCTACGAGCAGTACTTC; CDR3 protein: CASSFGPSSYEQYF
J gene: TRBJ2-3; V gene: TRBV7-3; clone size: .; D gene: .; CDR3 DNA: TGTGCCAGCAGCTTACGACCGCTGGATACGCAGTATTTT; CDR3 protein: CASSLRPLDTQYF
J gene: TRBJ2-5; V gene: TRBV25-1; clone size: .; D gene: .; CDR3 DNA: TGTGCCTCAGACCAAGAGACCCAGTACTTC; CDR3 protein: CASDQETQYF
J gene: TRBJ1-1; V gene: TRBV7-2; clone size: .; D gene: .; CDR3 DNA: TGTGCCAGCAGCTTACGAGGAGTACAGATGAACACTGAAGCTTTCTTT; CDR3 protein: CASSLRGVQMNTEAFF
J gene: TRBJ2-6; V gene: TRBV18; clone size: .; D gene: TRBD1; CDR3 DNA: TGTGCCAGCTCACCATGGACAGGGGACCTCTCTGGGGCCAACGTCCTGACTTTC; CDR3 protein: CASSPWTGDLSGANVLTF
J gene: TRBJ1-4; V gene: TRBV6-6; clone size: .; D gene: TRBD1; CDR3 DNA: TGTGCCAGCAGTCGGACAGGGGATGAAAAACTGTTTTTT; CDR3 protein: CASSRTGDEKLFF
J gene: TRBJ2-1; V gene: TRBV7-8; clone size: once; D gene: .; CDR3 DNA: TGTGCCAGCAGCCCCGATGGCTCCTACAATGAGCAGTTCTTC; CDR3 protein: CASSPDGSYNEQFF
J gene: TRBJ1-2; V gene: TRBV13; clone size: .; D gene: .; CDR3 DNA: TGTGCCAGCAGCGTAAACCGTCCAGGGAGACAACCCTTATCGAAGCACTATGGCTACACCTTC; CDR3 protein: CASSVNRPGRQPLSKHYGYTF
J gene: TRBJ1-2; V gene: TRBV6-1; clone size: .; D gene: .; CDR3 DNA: TGTGCCAGCACGGCGACAATCTATGGCTACACCTTC; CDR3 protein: CASTATIYGYTF
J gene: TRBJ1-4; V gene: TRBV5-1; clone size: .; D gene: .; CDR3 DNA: TGCGCCAGCAGCGAGACAGGCTCTGGGAAACTGTTTTTT; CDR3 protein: CASSETGSGKLFF
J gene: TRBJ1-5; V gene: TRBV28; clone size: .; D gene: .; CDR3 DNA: TGTGCCAGCAGTTTAACGGTTCGAAATCAGCCCCAGCATTTT; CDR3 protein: CASSLTVRNQPQHF
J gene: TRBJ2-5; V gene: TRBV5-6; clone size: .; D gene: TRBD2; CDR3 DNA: TGTGCCAGCGGCTGGACTAGCGGGAGTCGGGAGACCCAGTACTTC; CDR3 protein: CASGWTSGSRETQYF
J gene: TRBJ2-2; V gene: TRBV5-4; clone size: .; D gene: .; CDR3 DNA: TGTGCCAGCAGCTTGGAGGTCGGGGAGCTGTTTTTT; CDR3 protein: CASSLEVGELFF
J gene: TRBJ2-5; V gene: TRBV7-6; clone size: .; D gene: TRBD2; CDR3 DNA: TGTGCCAGCAGCCCGACTAGCGGGGAGACCCAGTACTTC; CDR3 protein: CASSPTSGETQYF
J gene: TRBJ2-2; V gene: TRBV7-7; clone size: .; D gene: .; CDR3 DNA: TGTGCCAGCAGCCCCCAGGTTGGCACCGGGGAGCTGTTTTTT; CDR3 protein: CASSPQVGTGELFF
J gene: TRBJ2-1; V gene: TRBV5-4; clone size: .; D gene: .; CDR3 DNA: TGTGCCAGCAGCTTCTCTAGCTCCAATGAGCAGTTCTTC; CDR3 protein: CASSFSSSNEQFF
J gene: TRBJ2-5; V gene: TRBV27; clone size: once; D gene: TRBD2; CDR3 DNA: TGTGCCAGCAGCCACAGTCGACTAGCGGGGCTCCAAGAGACCCAGTACTTC; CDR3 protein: CASSHSRLAGLQETQYF
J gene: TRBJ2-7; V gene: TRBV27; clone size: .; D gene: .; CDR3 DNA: TGTGCCAGCAGTTTGGTGTTCTCCTACGAGCAGTACTTC; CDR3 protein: CASSLVFSYEQYF
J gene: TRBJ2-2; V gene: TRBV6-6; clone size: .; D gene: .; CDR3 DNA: TGTGCCAGCACCCAAGGCCAACCTACCAACACCGGGGAGCTGTTTTTT; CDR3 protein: CASTQGQPTNTGELFF
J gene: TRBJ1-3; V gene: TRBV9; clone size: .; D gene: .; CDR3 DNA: TGTGCCAGCAGCGTTGAGGGTGGAAACACCATATATTTT; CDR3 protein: CASSVEGGNTIYF
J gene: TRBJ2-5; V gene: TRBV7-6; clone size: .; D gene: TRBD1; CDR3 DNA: TGTGCCAGCAGACTGGGACAGGGGATAGGTGAGACCCAGTACTTC; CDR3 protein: CASRLGQGIGETQYF
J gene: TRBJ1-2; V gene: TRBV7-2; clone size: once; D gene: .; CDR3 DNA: TGTGCCAGCAGCTTATTCACAGGGTCCTATGGCTACACCTTC; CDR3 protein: CASSLFTGSYGYTF
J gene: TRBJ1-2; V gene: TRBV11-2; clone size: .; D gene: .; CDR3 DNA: TGTGCCAGCAGCCTGGGACTGACCATAGGCTACACCTTC; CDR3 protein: CASSLGLTIGYTF
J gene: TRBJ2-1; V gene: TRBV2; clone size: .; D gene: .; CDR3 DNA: TGTGCCAGCAGTGAACGATTGGCCTGGGAGCAGTTCTTC; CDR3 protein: CASSERLAWEQFF
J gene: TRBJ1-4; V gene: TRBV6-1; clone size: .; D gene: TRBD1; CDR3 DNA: TGTGCCAGCAATCTAGACAGGGATGGTGAAAAACTGTTTTTT; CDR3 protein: CASNLDRDGEKLFF
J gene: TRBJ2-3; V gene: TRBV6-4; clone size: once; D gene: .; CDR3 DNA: TGTGCCAGCAGTGACATTGGGGGGGCGCGGAAAGATACGCAGTATTTT; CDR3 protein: CASSDIGGARKDTQYF
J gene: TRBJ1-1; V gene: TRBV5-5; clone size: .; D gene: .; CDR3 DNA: TGTGCCAGCAGGCGCAGGGTGTTCGCTGAAGCTTTCTTT; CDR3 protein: CASRRRVFAEAFF
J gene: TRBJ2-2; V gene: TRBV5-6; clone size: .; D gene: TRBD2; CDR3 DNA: TGTGCCAGCAGCGGATTGCCGGGACTAGCGGGTGACACCGGGGAGCTGTTTTTT; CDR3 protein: CASSGLPGLAGDTGELFF
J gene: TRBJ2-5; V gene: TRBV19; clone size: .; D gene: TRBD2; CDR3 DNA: TGTGCCAGTAGAGATAGCGGGAGGGACCCCCGGGAGACCCAGTACTTC; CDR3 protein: CASRDSGRDPRETQYF
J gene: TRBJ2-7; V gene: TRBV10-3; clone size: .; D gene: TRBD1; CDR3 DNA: TGTGCCATTAGCATGGACAGGGTTTACGAGCAGTACTTC; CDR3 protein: CAISMDRVYEQYF
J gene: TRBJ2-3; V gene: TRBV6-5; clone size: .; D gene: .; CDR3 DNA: TGTGCCAGCAGTGGATACAGGGTTAAAACAGATACGCAGTATTTT; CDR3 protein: CASSGYRVKTDTQYF
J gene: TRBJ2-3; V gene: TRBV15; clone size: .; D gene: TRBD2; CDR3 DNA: TGTGCCACCACTATAGCGGGGCGTAGCACAGATACGCAGTATTTT; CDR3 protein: CATTIAGRSTDTQYF
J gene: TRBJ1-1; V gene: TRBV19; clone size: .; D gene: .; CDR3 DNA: TGTGCCAGTAGTATTGCTTACGGGGCTATAGGAGCTTTCTTT; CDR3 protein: CASSIAYGAIGAFF
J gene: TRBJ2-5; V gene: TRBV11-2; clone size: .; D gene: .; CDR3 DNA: TGTGCCAGCAGCTTACCGGGCTCAGAGACCCAGTACTTC; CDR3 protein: CASSLPGSETQYF
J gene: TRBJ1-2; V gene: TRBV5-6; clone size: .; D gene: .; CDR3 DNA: TGTGCCAGCAGCTTGGTGGCCTCGGGGGGCTACACCTTC; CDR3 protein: CASSLVASGGYTF
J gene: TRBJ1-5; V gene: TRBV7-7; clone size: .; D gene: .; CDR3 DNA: TGTGCTAGCCCCGAGAATCAGCCCCAGCATTTT; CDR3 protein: CASPENQPQHF
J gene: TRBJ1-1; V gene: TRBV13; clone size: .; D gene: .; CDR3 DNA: TGTGCCAGCAGCTTAAGGGGGAACACTGAAGCTTTCTTT; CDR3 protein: CASSLRGNTEAFF
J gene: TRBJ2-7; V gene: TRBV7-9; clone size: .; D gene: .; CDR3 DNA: TGTGCCAGCAGCTTCTGGACGGACTCCTACGAGCAGTACTTC; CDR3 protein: CASSFWTDSYEQYF
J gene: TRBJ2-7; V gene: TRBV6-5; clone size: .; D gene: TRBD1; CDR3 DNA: TGTGCCAGCAGTTTAAGGACAGGGCGGTACGAGCAGTACTTC; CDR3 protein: CASSLRTGRYEQYF
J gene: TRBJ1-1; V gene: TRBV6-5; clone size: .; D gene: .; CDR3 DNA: TGTGCCAGCAGTTACTGGGGAGAAGCTTTCTTT; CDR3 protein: CASSYWGEAFF
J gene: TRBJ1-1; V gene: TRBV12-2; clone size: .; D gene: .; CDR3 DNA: TGTGCAAGTCGCTTATCCCCCCGGACAGGGCAGAACACTGAAGCTTTCTTT; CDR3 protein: CASRLSPRTGQNTEAFF
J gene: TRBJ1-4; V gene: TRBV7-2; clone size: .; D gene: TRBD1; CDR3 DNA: TGTGCCAGCAGCTCACAGGGGGGAGAAAAACTGTTTTTT; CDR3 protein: CASSSQGGEKLFF
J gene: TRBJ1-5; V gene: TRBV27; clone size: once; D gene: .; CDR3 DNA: TGTGCCAGCTCTTTGGCAGGGAATCAGCCCCAGCATTTT; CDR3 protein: CASSLAGNQPQHF
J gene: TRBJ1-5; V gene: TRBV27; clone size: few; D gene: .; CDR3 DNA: TGTGCCAGCAGCCGAGGGAGCAATCAGCCCCAGCATTTT; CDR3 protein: CASSRGSNQPQHF
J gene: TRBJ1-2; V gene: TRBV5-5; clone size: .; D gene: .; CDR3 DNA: TGTGCCAGCAGCTTGGGACCGTTGGTGGTTAACTATGGCTACACCTTC; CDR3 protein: CASSLGPLVVNYGYTF
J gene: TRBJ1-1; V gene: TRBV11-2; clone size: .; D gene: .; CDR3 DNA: TGTGCCAGCAGCTTTAGGCAAGGCGGGACTGAAGCTTTCTTT; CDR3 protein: CASSFRQGGTEAFF
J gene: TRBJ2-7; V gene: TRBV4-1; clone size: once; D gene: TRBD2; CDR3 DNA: TGCGCCAGCAGCCCAACTAGCGGGGTCTCCTACGAGCAGTACTTC; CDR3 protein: CASSPTSGVSYEQYF
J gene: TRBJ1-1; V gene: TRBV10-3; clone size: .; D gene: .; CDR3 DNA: TGTGCCATCAAAAATGGGGGGAACACTGAAGCTTTCTTT; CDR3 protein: CAIKNGGNTEAFF
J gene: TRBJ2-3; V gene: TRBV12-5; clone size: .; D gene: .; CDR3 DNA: TGTGCTAGTGGCCTTACTCCTTCTGGGGCAGATACGCAGTATTTT; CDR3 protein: CASGLTPSGADTQYF
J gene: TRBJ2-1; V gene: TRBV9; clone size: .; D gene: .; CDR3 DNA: TGTGCCAGCAGCGTCCCCTGGTCCAACAATGAGCAGTTCTTC; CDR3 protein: CASSVPWSNNEQFF
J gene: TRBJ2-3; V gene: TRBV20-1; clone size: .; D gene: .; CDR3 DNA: TGCAGTGCTTCATCGCAAGATACGCAGTATTTT; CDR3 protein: CSASSQDTQYF
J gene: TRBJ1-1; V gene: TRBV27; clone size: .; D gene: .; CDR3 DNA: TGTGCCAGCAGTTTATACGGGGTCACTGAAGCTTTCTTT; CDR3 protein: CASSLYGVTEAFF